Presented here are 8 T cell receptor beta chains from one specimen sequenced in a study of cytomegalovirus exposure and HLA in healthy donors. The method was immunoSEQ multiplex PCR; TCRdb's version includes in-frame clones alone and lacks a portion of them. The data hold approximately 170,000 clones, with about 90% observed a single time. Sequenced material: PBMCs. Receptors were obtained from a young woman in good health and CMV-seropositive.

The chain links TRBV7-2 to TRBJ2-1; TRBD2 matches at 9 bases. This CDR3 is 14 amino acids long. The V gene end was trimmed by 5 bases and the J gene end by 10 bases; junction bases not matched to a gene: 9. The germline CDR1 and CDR2 sequences are SGHTA and FQGNSA. The CDR3 DNA reads as TGTGCCAGCAGCCCTTCTAGCGGGATCGGCGAGCAGTTCTTC. The encoded protein is CASSPSSGIGEQFF.

The chain is built from TRBV7-8 and TRBJ1-1; no clear D. The V gene's germline CDR1 is SGHVS and CDR2 FQNEAQ. This CDR3 is built from 13 residues. Trimming cost V 1 base and J 4 bases, with 7 bases left between them. The CDR3 here is CASSLGEGTEAFF. CDR3 bases: TGTGCCAGCAGCTTAGGGGAGGGCACTGAAGCTTTCTTT.

This sequence joins TRBV15 and TRBJ2-5; D possibly corresponds to TRBD2 (5 bases). This CDR3 has 14 amino acids. Germline V gene lookup returns CDR1 LNHNV and CDR2 YYDKDF (reference sequence). The V end lost 4 bases, the J end lost 1 base, and 10 bases lay between the germline ends. CDR3 in DNA: TGTGCCACCAGCAAGGACCGGGGCCAAGAGACCCAGTACTTC. Translating gives CATSKDRGQETQYF.

This sequence joins TRBV9 and TRBJ2-7; the D gene is possibly TRBD1 (6 bases). Trimming pared 5 bases from V and 2 bases from J, leaving 17 bases between. This CDR3 is 15 amino acids long. Germline CDR1 SGDLS, CDR2 YYNGEE. The CDR3 is CASRANHRETYEQYF. CDR3 nucleotide sequence: TGTGCCAGCAGAGCGAACCACAGGGAGACCTACGAGCAGTACTTC.

The chain combines TRBV13 with TRBJ2-7; 8 bases are shared with TRBD1. CDR1 and CDR2 (germline): PRHDT, FYEKMQ (reference sequence). V lost 8 bases, J lost 5 bases, and 11 bases stayed unmatched. The CDR3 runs to 14 residues. CDR3 in DNA: TGTGCCAGCGCAAACCCGGCAGGGGGCCACGAGCAGTACTTC. Translated, it gives CASANPAGGHEQYF.

CDR3 bases: TGTGCCAGCAGCCACGGGACTAGCGGGGGGAGTACCCAGTACTTC. It specifies CASSHGTSGGSTQYF. The V and J genes are TRBV7-2 and TRBJ2-5; 15 nucleotides line up with TRBD2. Unmatched junction bases numbered 6, after V lost 5 bases and J lost 8 bases. The CDR3 runs to 15 residues. Germline lookup yields CDR1 SGHTA and CDR2 FQGNSA.

The chain has TRBV5-1 and TRBJ2-3; no definite D call. Germline loops: CDR1 SGHRS, CDR2 YFSETQ. The V end was cut by 4 bases, the J end by 0 bases, with 12 bases between. The CDR3 spans 15 residues. CDR3 residues: CASSPPVLSTDTQYF. CDR3 bases: TGCGCCAGCAGCCCCCCGGTCCTTAGCACAGATACGCAGTATTTT.

The chain uses TRBV19 and TRBJ1-1; TRBD1 matches 8 bases. V lost 3 bases to trimming and J lost 5 bases; unmatched junction nucleotides: 11. This CDR3 is built from 16 residues. Germline V gene lookup returns CDR1 LNHDA and CDR2 SQIVND (reference sequence). The CDR3 spells CASSISGRGRETEAFF. The CDR3 nucleotides are TGTGCCAGTAGTATTTCAGGCAGGGGGCGCGAAACTGAAGCTTTCTTT.